This T cell receptor (beta chain) derives from a study of OX40 agonist ivuxolimab in advanced cancers. The overall study: Patients were infused with ivuxolimab every 2 weeks at 0.01 to 10 mg/kg. Participants, approximately 80% male, averaged roughly 60 years of age, ranging from roughly 23 to 90. Partial responses were achieved by three patients: one hepatocellular carcinoma, two cutaneous melanoma.

Points from the study as a whole: Determination of antigen specificity was not performed for the expanded peripheral T cells.

The protocol was immunoSEQ multiplex PCR, while the TCRdb copy is restricted to in-frame clones and leaves out a portion. The sample has some 60,000 clones; roughly 84% are singletons. Germline CDR1 is KGHSH and CDR2 is LQKENI. The CDR3 has 12 amino acids. V gave up 6 bases and J gave up 7 bases; unmatched junction bases: 3. For this clone: Its specificity is not known.

This receptor was identified in an adult with an advanced solid tumor such as melanoma, head and neck, liver or kidney cancer. V and J are TRBV18 and TRBJ1-2; TRBD1 aligns across 9 bases. The sample consisted of CD4+ or CD8+ T cells sorted from blood, taken in a trial of the OX40 agonist ivuxolimab. CDR3 sequence: CASSRTGAGYTF. Here the CDR3 DNA reads TGTGCCAGCTCTCGGACAGGGGCTGGCTACACCTTC.